This T cell receptor (beta chain) was profiled in a study of response to subunit inactivated influenza vaccine. The CDR3 sequence is 16 residues long. Germline-derived CDR1 and CDR2 are MNHNS and SASEGT. Deletions cut 6 bases from V and 0 bases from J, with 15 bases between. From the RT-PCR reads, TCRdb called clonotypes with MiXCR, one entry per CDR3 protein. The sample consists of about 700,000 distinct CDR3 sequences, 15% to 19% of them appearing once. General study points: The authors put forward the suggestion that each seasonal influenza vaccination may bring in only a limited number of new T cells.

This clonotype was counted only a few times. Its matching antigen is unknown. The TCR was taken from a man between 50 and 59 years old who received an inactivated influenza vaccine. The chain carries TRBV6-1 and TRBJ1-5, with a tentative D call TRBD1 (6 bases). Sample: PBMCs from blood, taken about 12 days after vaccination. In nucleotides, the CDR3 is TGTGCCAGCAGCCCTGGGGGCGGCTATAGCAATCAGCCCCAGCATTTT. It translates to CASSPGGGYSNQPQHF.